A selection of T cell receptor beta chains follows, all from one sample in a study of Ad26.COV2.S vaccination and SARS-CoV-2 variants. Generated by immunoSEQ multiplex PCR, the TCRdb table keeps only in-frame clones and is missing some. The sample has 400,000 to 500,000 clones, roughly 90% seen once; the top ten hold approximately 4%. The sequenced sample was peripheral blood, obtained in a trial of Ad26.COV2.S vaccine versus placebo. These receptors were taken from a person between 18 and 65 years old who received the Ad26.COV2.S COVID-19 vaccine or a placebo. The CDR3 runs from the conserved cysteine through the conserved F or W. D genes are given only for firm matches. Clone size is stated in some rows and not others, as once, few, many or a class when expanded.

d_gene	v_gene	abundance	j_gene	CDR3nt	CDR3aa
TRBD2	TRBV7-2	once	TRBJ2-5	TGTGCCAGCAGCTTAGCCTCTAGCGGGGGTCAAGAGACCCAGTACTTC	CASSLASSGGQETQYF
.	TRBV7-9	.	TRBJ1-2	TGTGCCAGCAGCTTAGAATACTTTTATGGCTACACCTTC	CASSLEYFYGYTF
TRBD2	TRBV7-2	.	TRBJ2-1	TGTGCCAGCAGCACTAGCGGGGGAAACAATGAGCAGTTCTTC	CASSTSGGNNEQFF
TRBD2	TRBV5-1	few	TRBJ2-1	TGCGCCAGCAGCTCCTGGACGACTAGCGGGACGGGGAATGAGCAGTTCTTC	CASSSWTTSGTGNEQFF
.	TRBV6-6	.	TRBJ2-7	TGTGCCAGCAGTTACTGGGCCGCGCAGGGCGAGCAGTACTTC	CASSYWAAQGEQYF
.	TRBV5-1	.	TRBJ2-7	TGCGCCAGCAGCTTATCCCAGGCCTTAACGGAGCAGTACTTC	CASSLSQALTEQYF
.	TRBV27	.	TRBJ2-2	TGTGCCAGCAGTCCCCTGACCGCCGGGGAGCTGTTTTTT	CASSPLTAGELFF
TRBD1	TRBV28	.	TRBJ1-2	TGTGCCAGCAGGTCGACAGGGGTCAGTCGAGGGGATGGCTACACCTTC	CASRSTGVSRGDGYTF
TRBD1	TRBV19	.	TRBJ1-5	TGTGCCAGTAGTGGGACAGTACATCAGCCCCAGCATTTT	CASSGTVHQPQHF
.	TRBV25-1	.	TRBJ1-6	TGTGCCAGCAGTGAATTGTGGGGGCTGCGTTCACCCCTCCACTTT	CASSELWGLRSPLHF
TRBD1	TRBV5-8	.	TRBJ1-1	TGTGCCAGCAGCTTGGCTACAGGGGGGTTGAACACTGAAGCTTTCTTT	CASSLATGGLNTEAFF
.	TRBV10-2	.	TRBJ2-1	TGCGCCAGCAGTTTTAATTCGGGGGGACAGGAGTACAATGAGCAGTTCTTC	CASSFNSGGQEYNEQFF
.	TRBV5-1	.	TRBJ1-4	TGCGCCAGCAGCATCCAGGGGACAACTAATGAAAAACTGTTTTTT	CASSIQGTTNEKLFF
TRBD1	TRBV19	.	TRBJ1-3	TGTGCCAGTAGTCCCAGGACAGGGCCGAGCTCTGGAAACACCATATATTTT	CASSPRTGPSSGNTIYF
.	TRBV2	.	TRBJ1-2	TGTGCCAGCGTCGTCGGGAACTATGGCTACACCTTC	CASVVGNYGYTF
TRBD2	TRBV5-1	.	TRBJ2-3	TGCGCCAGCAGTTCCGGGACTAGCGGGGCCCTCACAGATACGCAGTATTTT	CASSSGTSGALTDTQYF
.	TRBV5-8	once	TRBJ2-3	TGTGCCAGCAGCACCCCGGGACGACGCACAGATACGCAGTATTTT	CASSTPGRRTDTQYF
.	TRBV3-1/TRBV3-2	.	TRBJ1-1	TGTGCCAGCAGCCCTCGCCTTTTGAACACTGAAGCTTTCTTT	CASSPRLLNTEAFF
TRBD1	TRBV4-1	.	TRBJ2-1	TGCGCCAGCAGCCAAATGGGACAGGGGAAAAATGAGCAGTTCTTC	CASSQMGQGKNEQFF
TRBD2	TRBV11-2	.	TRBJ2-2	TGTGCCAGCAGCTCCATCTTGACTAGCGGGGACCCCGGGGAGCTGTTTTTT	CASSSILTSGDPGELFF
.	TRBV5-1	once	TRBJ2-2	TGCGCCAGCAAGCCCGAATGGGACACCGGGGAGCTGTTTTTT	CASKPEWDTGELFF
.	TRBV29-1	.	TRBJ1-5	TGCAGCGTTGCTCTTCGAGGGAATCAGCCCCAGCATTTT	CSVALRGNQPQHF
.	TRBV6-2/TRBV6-3	.	TRBJ1-2	TGTGCCAGCAGTCCCACTCGACAGGCTTCGGGTGGCTACACCTTC	CASSPTRQASGGYTF
TRBD2	TRBV18	once	TRBJ2-1	TGTGCCAGCTCAACTCTAGCGGTCCTCTCCTACAATGAGCAGTTCTTC	CASSTLAVLSYNEQFF
TRBD1	TRBV28	.	TRBJ1-3	TGTGCCAGCAGTTTCCCCAGGACAGGAGGAAACACCATATATTTT	CASSFPRTGGNTIYF
.	TRBV5-1	.	TRBJ2-5	TGCGCCAGCAGCTTGAATTTCGGGGGCACGGAGACCCAGTACTTC	CASSLNFGGTETQYF
TRBD1	TRBV30	few	TRBJ1-3	TGTGCCTGGAGTGTAGGACAGGGTCCTGGAAACACCATATATTTT	CAWSVGQGPGNTIYF
.	TRBV5-1	few	TRBJ2-5	TGCGCCAGCAGCTTCCAAGAGACCCAGTACTTC	CASSFQETQYF
.	TRBV28	.	TRBJ1-4	TGTGCCAGCAGTTCACTACAGGGAGGAGGTGAAAAACTGTTTTTT	CASSSLQGGGEKLFF
.	TRBV5-6	.	TRBJ2-3	TGTGCCAGCAGCTTGGTCAGGGCCTACGCAGATACGCAGTATTTT	CASSLVRAYADTQYF
.	TRBV27	.	TRBJ2-3	TGTGCCAGCAGCCACAGGGCAAAAGATACGCAGTATTTT	CASSHRAKDTQYF
.	TRBV30	.	TRBJ1-1	TGTGCCTGGAGGGAAAGACAGTATGAAGCTTTCTTT	CAWRERQYEAFF
TRBD1	TRBV18	once	TRBJ2-7	TGTGCCAGCTCACTACGGGACAGTGGCTCCTACGAGCAGTACTTC	CASSLRDSGSYEQYF
.	TRBV9	once	TRBJ2-1	TGTGCCAGCAGTGTGACTGCAAACAATGAGCAGTTCTTC	CASSVTANNEQFF
.	TRBV27	.	TRBJ2-5	TGTGCCAGCAGTTTACAGAGGGGTTGGGGCCAAGAGACCCAGTACTTC	CASSLQRGWGQETQYF
.	TRBV19	.	TRBJ2-3	TGTGCCAGCCGACGAGCGTTGGAGGGGGCAACAGATACGCAGTATTTT	CASRRALEGATDTQYF
TRBD1	TRBV5-1	.	TRBJ2-1	TGCGCCAGCAGCGCCGAGACAGGGGAGCAGTTCTTC	CASSAETGEQFF
.	TRBV7-9	.	TRBJ1-1	TGTGCCAGCAGCTTAGCGGAGGGAGAAGCTTTCTTT	CASSLAEGEAFF
TRBD1	TRBV6-6	.	TRBJ1-5	TGTGCCAGCAGACAGGGGTACAATCAGCCCCAGCATTTT	CASRQGYNQPQHF
.	TRBV9	.	TRBJ2-3	TGTGCCAGCAGCGTAGACGCAGCCCGGAGCACAGATACGCAGTATTTT	CASSVDAARSTDTQYF
.	TRBV6-6	.	TRBJ2-1	TGTGCCAGCAGTTACACTGGACCCAGTGAGCAGTTCTTC	CASSYTGPSEQFF
.	TRBV6-5	.	TRBJ1-1	TGTGCCAGCCGCAAGGTTTTAATGAACACTGAAGCTTTCTTT	CASRKVLMNTEAFF
.	TRBV5-4	few	TRBJ1-2	TGTGCCAGCAGCTTGGCTCCAGGTATTGCGTATGGCTACACCTTC	CASSLAPGIAYGYTF
.	TRBV5-4	.	TRBJ2-1	TGTGCCAGCAGCTTGACCGGGGACACCGCCTACAATGAGCAGTTCTTC	CASSLTGDTAYNEQFF
.	TRBV5-8	.	TRBJ1-6	TGTGCCAGCAGCTTAAGGGCAGGGCATAATTCACCCCTCCACTTT	CASSLRAGHNSPLHF
.	TRBV18	.	TRBJ2-2	TGTGCCAGCACGATACTTACCGGGGAGCTGTTTTTT	CASTILTGELFF
.	TRBV18	.	TRBJ1-5	TGTGCCAGCTCACCACCGGGACAGCCCCAGCATTTT	CASSPPGQPQHF
.	TRBV28	once	TRBJ2-7	TGTGCCAGCAGTGTAGGAGGAGGGAGGATCTACGAGCAGTACTTC	CASSVGGGRIYEQYF
.	TRBV20-1	.	TRBJ2-7	TGCAGTGCTAGTCCTTTTGACGGAGGATGGGGCTACGAGCAGTACTTC	CSASPFDGGWGYEQYF